The present T cell receptor (beta chain) was sequenced within a study of graft-versus-host responses after intestinal transplantation. Study-wide findings and caveats: Some patients had graft-donor T cell macrochimerism, and their allografts showed high graft-versus-host to host-versus-graft clonal ratios. GvH clonotypes were identified within recipient marrow, with a subset emerging first in ileum or blood.

Only in-frame clones appear in the TCRdb table, and some are missing; sequencing was by immunoSEQ multiplex PCR. The table has tens of thousands of clones, approximately 90% seen once. Regarding this clone: Its antigen is as yet unknown.

Per germline, CDR1 LNHDA and CDR2 SQIVND (reference sequence). This CDR3 spans 12 amino acids. Trimming pared 4 bases from V and 6 bases from J, leaving 7 bases between. Sequences were derived from unstimulated CD4+ T cells sorted from spleen or lymph node cells, sampled before transplant. The chain employs TRBV19 and TRBJ2-4; the D gene is possibly TRBD2 (5 bases). This sequence was found in a human donor who was the organ donor for an intestinal transplant. CDR3 in amino acids: CASSTRGNIQYF. The CDR3, as DNA: TGTGCCAGTAGTACCCGGGGAAACATTCAGTACTTC.